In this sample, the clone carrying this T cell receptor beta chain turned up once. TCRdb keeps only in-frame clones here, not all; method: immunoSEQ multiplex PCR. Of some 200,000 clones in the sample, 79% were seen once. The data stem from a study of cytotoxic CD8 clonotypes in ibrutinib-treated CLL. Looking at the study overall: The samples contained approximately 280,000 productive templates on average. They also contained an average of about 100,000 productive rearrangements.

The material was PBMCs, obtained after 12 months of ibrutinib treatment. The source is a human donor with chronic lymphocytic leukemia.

CDR3 residues: CASSESKGQGYETQYF. The CDR3 bases are TGCGCCAGCAGTGAGTCAAAGGGACAGGGCTACGAGACCCAGTACTTC. J is TRBJ2-5 and V is TRBV10-1; 9 bases are a match to TRBD1. After removal of 0 bases from V and 5 bases from J, the junction contained 7 bases not matched to a gene. Germline lookup yields CDR1 WNHNN and CDR2 SYGVQD (reference sequence). This CDR3 contains 16 residues.